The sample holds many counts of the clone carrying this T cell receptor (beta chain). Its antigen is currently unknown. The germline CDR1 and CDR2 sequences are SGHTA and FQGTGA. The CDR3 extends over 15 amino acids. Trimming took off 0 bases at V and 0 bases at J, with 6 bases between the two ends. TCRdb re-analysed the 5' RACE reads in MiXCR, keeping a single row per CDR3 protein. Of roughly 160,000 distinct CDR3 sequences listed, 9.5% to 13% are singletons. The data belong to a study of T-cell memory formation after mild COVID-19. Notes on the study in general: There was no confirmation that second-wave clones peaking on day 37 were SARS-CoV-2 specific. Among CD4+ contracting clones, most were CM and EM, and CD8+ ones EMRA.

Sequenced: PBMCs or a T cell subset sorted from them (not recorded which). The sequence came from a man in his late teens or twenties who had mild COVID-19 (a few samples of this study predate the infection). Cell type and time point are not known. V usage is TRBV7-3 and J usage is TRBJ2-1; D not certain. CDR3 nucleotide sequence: TGTGCCAGCAGCTTAACTGTCGGCTCCTACAATGAGCAGTTCTTC. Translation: CASSLTVGSYNEQFF.